A single TCR beta chain is shown here with its context. It lacks a known antigen. Per-base quality was not reported, and no clone a single base away is much larger than it. This sample is drawn from a study of blood T cell repertoires in COVID-19 (dated by TCRdb to about 2020). Concerning the study at large: Samples from collaborators originated in the United States, Italy and Spain and spanned both the acute and convalescent phases of COVID-19. The prospective study material was composed of cDNA or gDNA derived from T cells, B-cell-depleted T cells, or PBMCs. Deeply sampled blood TCRbeta repertoires from subjects exposed to, actively infected with, or recovered from COVID-19 were included in the dataset. The repertoires were made available in a free public database intended to serve as a resource for research on the immune response to SARS-CoV-2. Samples came from the ongoing ImmuneRACE study (first 160 participants) plus 1,254 subjects from 6 global collaborators. The sample metadata nearly always contained a de-identified subject ID, COVID-19 status, age in years and sex. HLA class I and class II types, where available, came from metadata supplied by the sample provider rather than from assay-based typing.

In the prospective study, participants were about 18 to 95 years old, resided in about two dozen geographic areas of the United States, and were enrolled through a virtual design. To assign participants to cohorts, the prospective study relied on clinical history that participants themselves reported in a screening survey and a study questionnaire. Recovered participants in ImmuneRACE Cohort 3 were defined by two consecutive negative NP/OP PCR tests, clearance by a healthcare professional, or resolution of symptoms. Mobile phlebotomists in the prospective study collected whole blood, serum and a nasopharyngeal or oropharyngeal swab from every participant. Prospective study participants could optionally give additional blood draws and questionnaires over an approximately 2-month period. Before DNA extraction, prospective study blood samples were shipped either frozen or at room temperature. Points the paper makes about the study in general: Clinical and demographic metadata were provided uncurated, with the amount varying by source and participant.

TCRbeta CDR3 regions were amplified from genomic DNA by means of the immunoSEQ Assay, a bias-controlled multiplex PCR. For the original study's pipeline: The number of nucleated cells in each sample was estimated by amplification of reference gene primers within the assay. To quantify the absolute abundance of each unique TCRbeta CDR3 rearrangement, sequence reads were collapsed and filtered. For each sample, productive Simpson clonality was calculated as the square root of Simpson's diversity index across productive rearrangements. TCRdb took over this immuneACCESS table, retaining in-frame rearrangements with V and J assigned. Such tables are incomplete; in checked studies, under half of the missing clones stem from an unresolved V gene, and the remainder is unexplained. D and trimming were read from the DNA, whereas the V and J calls and clone size are those reported in that table. The sample table holds under 200,000 clones, of which more than 65% were seen once. Together, the top ten hold around 18% of the sample.

From its cysteine to its phenylalanine, the CDR3 spans 19 amino acids. Just CDR3 DNA is preserved here, 57 bases in frame from base 1. The germline V and J ends show losses of 4 bases and 4 bases respectively, and no gene match explains 17 bases of the junction. The germline V gene specifies SGHNT as CDR1 and YENEEA as CDR2. The specimen sequenced was PBMCs or T cells enriched from blood (not recorded which). The origin of this receptor is a man in his 60s who had recovered from COVID-19. The sequence links TRBV11-3 to TRBJ2-5, and TRBD2 aligns with 11 junction nucleotides. The sequenced DNA: TGTGCCAGCAGCTCATTTATGGGTCTAGCGGGAGGAGAGGGAGAGACCCAGTACTTC. This encodes CASSSFMGLAGGEGETQYF.